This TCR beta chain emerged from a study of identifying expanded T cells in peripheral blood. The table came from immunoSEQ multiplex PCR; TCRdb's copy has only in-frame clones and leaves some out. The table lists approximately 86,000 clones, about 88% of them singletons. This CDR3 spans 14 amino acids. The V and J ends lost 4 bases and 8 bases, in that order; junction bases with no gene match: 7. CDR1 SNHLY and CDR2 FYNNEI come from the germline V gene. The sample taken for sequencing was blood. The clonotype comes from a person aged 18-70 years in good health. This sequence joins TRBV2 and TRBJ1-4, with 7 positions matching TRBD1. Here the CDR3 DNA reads TGTGCCAGCAGTGGACAGGGAATGCAGGAAAAACTGTTTTTT. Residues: CASSGQGMQEKLFF. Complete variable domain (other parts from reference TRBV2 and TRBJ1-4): EPEVTQTPSHQVTQMGQEVILRCVPISNHLYFYWYRQILGQKVEFLVSFYNNEISEKSEIFDDQFSVERPDGSNFTLKIRSTKLEDSAMYFCASSGQGMQEKLFFGSGTQLSVL.